The 7 T cell receptor beta chains reported below all come from one sample, sequenced in a study of T cell responses to AZD1222 COVID-19 vaccine. Assay: immunoSEQ multiplex PCR; the TCRdb copy retains only in-frame clones and omits some. The sample has fewer than 110,000 clones, about 90% seen once; the top ten hold about 4.5%. The input for sequencing was peripheral blood, taken on day 0 of AZD1222 vaccination. Source of these receptors: an adult in good health.

The genes are TRBV3-1 (or the pseudogene TRBV3-2) and TRBJ1-1; D not certain. From germline, CDR1 is LGHDT and CDR2 YNNKEL (reference sequence). The CDR3 covers 16 residues. Trimming removed 8 bases at V and 1 base at J, with 20 bases between. CDR3 loop: CASRTGGAGGNTEAFF. CDR3 bases: TGTGCCAGCCGAACGGGCGGTGCCGGCGGGAACACTGAAGCTTTCTTT.

This clone ranks as medium-sized. CDR3 coding DNA: TGTGCCAGCAGCCCGACAGGGTATAATTCACCCCTCCACTTT. This gives the protein CASSPTGYNSPLHF. The chain uses TRBV7-3 and TRBJ1-6; TRBD1 aligns across 7 bases. The CDR3 spans 14 residues. V dropped 5 bases and J dropped 4; count of bases not matched to a gene: 2. The germline V gene has CDR1 SGHTA and CDR2 FQGTGA.

This clone was observed a handful of times. The chain combines TRBV7-2 with TRBJ2-5; D might be TRBD2 (5 bases). Deletions cut 1 base from V and 2 bases from J, with 11 bases between. This CDR3 has 15 amino acids. Per the germline V gene, CDR1 is SGHTA and CDR2 is FQGNSA. The CDR3 nucleotides read TGTGCCAGCAGCTTAGTTCTAGCACCACAAGAGACCCAGTACTTC. Amino acid sequence: CASSLVLAPQETQYF.

This clone has more than one count but fewer than ten. The V gene is TRBV3-1 (or the pseudogene TRBV3-2), the J gene TRBJ1-5; TRBD1 might be the D (6 bases). Trimming took off 2 bases at V and 6 bases at J, with 11 bases between the two ends. CDR3 length: 14 residues. Germline CDR1 LGHDT, CDR2 YNNKEL (reference sequence). CDR3 coding DNA: TGTGCCAGCAGCCAATGGGGGCGCGGTCAGCCCCAGCATTTT. Translated: CASSQWGRGQPQHF.

The chain is built from TRBV2 and TRBJ2-5, with TRBD1 matching over 8 bases. The CDR3 runs 14 residues. V was pared by 8 bases and J by 5 bases, with 10 bases of the junction left unmatched. CDR1 is SNHLY and CDR2 is FYNNEI in the germline V gene. This CDR3 is CASPGQGLRETQYF. The CDR3 region has the DNA TGTGCCAGCCCCGGACAGGGTTTGAGGGAGACCCAGTACTTC.

The chain couples TRBV15 to TRBJ1-3; tentative D call: TRBD1 (6 bases). With 0 bases removed from V and 4 bases from J, the gap between germline ends came to 13 bases. This CDR3 contains 16 residues. The germline V gene has CDR1 LNHNV and CDR2 YYDKDF (reference sequence). In nucleotides, the CDR3 is TGTGCCACCAGCAGAGATTTCGGGGGGGCGGGAAACACCATATATTTT. This codes for CATSRDFGGAGNTIYF.

A few counts support this clone. The chain links TRBV4-2 to TRBJ2-1, with D possibly matching TRBD1 (6 bases). Germline assignment: CDR1 LGHNA and CDR2 YNFKEQ. CDR3 size: 18 residues. V was cut by 2 bases and J by 4 bases, with 21 bases left in between. CDR3 sequence (DNA): TGTGCCAGCAGCCAAAATCAAGGCAGGGACACTATTTACAATGAGCAGTTCTTC. As protein: CASSQNQGRDTIYNEQFF.